The 7 T cell receptor beta chains below were found in one sample sequenced in a study of early T cells in non-severe SARS-CoV-2 infection. TCRdb passed the 5' RACE reads through MiXCR, listing each CDR3 protein once. The table lists around 66,000 distinct CDR3 sequences, roughly 13% of them singletons, with about 8.5% in the top ten. Sequences were obtained from whole blood. These receptors were collected from an adult who was a healthcare worker with PCR-confirmed SARS-CoV-2 infection or an uninfected control (not recorded which).

This clonotype was found a few times. The rearrangement joins TRBV7-9 to TRBJ2-6; D is unclear. V shed 7 bases and J shed 0 bases, with 7 bases lying between them. The length of the CDR3 is 14 residues. Germline CDR1 is SEHNR and CDR2 is FQNEAQ (reference sequence). CDR3 residues: CASIPPSGANVLTF. CDR3 coding DNA: TGTGCCAGCATCCCCCCCTCTGGGGCCAACGTCCTGACTTTC.

This clonotype turned up a few times. The chain combines TRBV10-3 with TRBJ1-2; a possible D gene is TRBD1 (5 bases). The V gene lost 6 bases and the J gene lost 2 bases, with 13 bases spanning the gap. Germline CDR1 reads ENHRY; CDR2 reads SYGVKD. There are 14 residues in the CDR3. In DNA form, the CDR3 reads TGTGCCATCAGGGAAGGGGCGCTGAACTATGGCTACACCTTC. It yields the protein CAIREGALNYGYTF.

This clonotype was counted many times. The chain joins TRBV3-1 to TRBJ1-2; 7 bases agree with TRBD1. V lost 1 base, J lost 6 bases, and 5 bases stayed unmatched. The CDR3 is 14 residues long. Germline CDR1 and CDR2: LGHDT and YNNKEL (reference sequence). CDR3 region: CASSQAGQANGYTF. The DNA of the CDR3 is TGTGCCAGCAGCCAAGCCGGACAGGCAAATGGCTACACCTTC.

In this sample, this clonotype turned up many times. The chain links TRBV5-1 to TRBJ2-1; 16 bases agree with TRBD2. J lost 8 bases, V lost 1 base, and 3 bases had no gene match. Germline loops: CDR1 SGHRS, CDR2 YFSETQ. The CDR3 consists of 16 residues. The DNA for the CDR3 is TGCGCCAGCAGCTTGCCGGGACTAGCGGGAGGGGATGAGCAGTTCTTC. Protein: CASSLPGLAGGDEQFF. Supplemented by reference TRBV5-1 and TRBJ2-1, the full variable domain reads KAGVTQTPRYLIKTRGQQVTLSCSPISGHRSVSWYQQTPGQGLQFLFEYFSETQRNKGNFPGRFSGRQFSNSRSEMNVSTLELGDSALYLCASSLPGLAGGDEQFFGPGTRLTVL.

V and J are TRBV20-1 and TRBJ2-7, with TRBD2 as a possible D gene (5 bases). Per the germline V gene, CDR1 is DFQATT and CDR2 is SNEGSKA (reference sequence). The CDR3 sequence is 14 residues long. Trimming shortened V by 0 bases and J by 4 bases, and 13 bases separated the two germline ends. The CDR3 sequence is CSARDNLSGYEQYF. CDR3 nucleotide sequence: TGCAGTGCTAGAGATAACCTATCGGGGTACGAGCAGTACTTC.

This clonotype was detected ten times or more. The rearrangement uses TRBV20-1 and TRBJ2-1; 7 bases agree with TRBD2. In germline, CDR1 is DFQATT, CDR2 SNEGSKA (reference sequence). The CDR3 extends over 15 amino acids. Trimming removed 6 bases from V and 7 bases from J; junction bases left unmatched: 15. The CDR3: CSAGGTGGYWNEQFF. In DNA form, the CDR3 reads TGCAGTGCAGGCGGGACGGGAGGATATTGGAATGAGCAGTTCTTC.

This clonotype was found many times. The chain links TRBV5-1 to TRBJ1-1; D call uncertain. The CDR3 runs to 14 residues. Trimming took off 0 bases at V and 3 bases at J, with 9 bases between the two ends. The germline V gene encodes CDR1 SGHRS and CDR2 YFSETQ. Written as DNA, the CDR3 is TGCGCCAGCAGCTTGGGGGCCGGGGACACTGAAGCTTTCTTT. Translating it yields CASSLGAGDTEAFF.